The 8 T cell receptor beta chains presented below share a single source sample, sequenced in a study of monozygotic twins with inflammatory bowel disease. TCRdb processed the 5' RACE reads again and assigns one entry to each CDR3 protein, with no DNA. The sample's table shows about 140,000 distinct CDR3 sequences. Sequences were obtained from blood. The source of these receptors is a human donor with ulcerative colitis or Crohn's disease, or a healthy co-twin of an affected twin (not recorded which).

The rearrangement uses TRBV5-4 and TRBJ2-3. The CDR3 totals 15 residues. Germline V lookup: CDR1 SGHNT, CDR2 YYREEE (reference sequence). CDR3 in amino acids: CASSLPGIRTDTQYF.

The chain has TRBV7-9 and TRBJ2-7; without DNA, the TCRdb call of TRBD1 cannot be checked. The length of the CDR3 is 14 residues. The germline gives CDR1 SEHNR, CDR2 FQNEAQ (reference sequence). CDR3 region: CASSLGGRGDEQYF.

The V gene is TRBV20-1, the J gene TRBJ1-2. Per the germline V gene, CDR1 is DFQATT and CDR2 is SNEGSKA (reference sequence). The CDR3 is 13 residues long. The CDR3 spells CSAPEGPNYGYTF.

This chain links TRBV9 with TRBJ2-5; absent DNA, TCRdb's TRBD1 call cannot be checked. This CDR3 is built from 15 residues. CDR1 is SGDLS, CDR2 YYNGEE, per germline. This chain's CDR3 is CASSVGRQNQETQYF. Full variable domain (missing parts from reference TRBV9 and TRBJ2-5): DSGVTQTPKHLITATGQRVTLRCSPRSGDLSVYWYQQSLDQGLQFLIQYYNGEERAKGNILERFSAQQFPDLHSELNLSSLELGDSALYFCASSVGRQNQETQYFGPGTRLLVL.

The rearrangement uses TRBV4-1 and TRBJ2-1; TCRdb's D gene call, TRBD1, goes unchecked for lack of DNA. The CDR3 is 15 residues long. Germline V gene sequence: CDR1 MGHRA, CDR2 YSYEKL. This CDR3 is CASRHMGQGVNEQFF.

The chain recombines TRBV3-1 with TRBJ1-5; TCRdb's D gene call, TRBD1, goes unchecked for lack of DNA. Per germline, CDR1 LGHDT and CDR2 YNNKEL (reference sequence). The CDR3 length is 16 residues. The CDR3 region is CASSQGAGRGGQPQHF. The variable domain in full, completed from reference TRBV3-1 and TRBJ1-5, reads DTAVSQTPKYLVTQMGNDKSIKCEQNLGHDTMYWYKQDSKKFLKIMFSYNNKELIINETVPNRFSPKSPDKAHLNLHINSLELGDSAVYFCASSQGAGRGGQPQHFGDGTRLSIL.

The V and J genes are TRBV5-1 and TRBJ2-5; TCRdb returns TRBD2, unconfirmable since there is no DNA. Germline assignment: CDR1 SGHRS and CDR2 YFSETQ. This CDR3 has 14 residues. The CDR3 sequence is CASSFSGGEETQYF. Supplemented by reference TRBV5-1 and TRBJ2-5, the full variable domain reads KAGVTQTPRYLIKTRGQQVTLSCSPISGHRSVSWYQQTPGQGLQFLFEYFSETQRNKGNFPGRFSGRQFSNSRSEMNVSTLELGDSALYLCASSFSGGEETQYFGPGTRLLVL.

The J gene is TRBJ1-2, the V gene TRBV20-1; the D call of TRBD1 rests on TCRdb alone, since no DNA is present to check it. From germline, CDR1 is DFQATT and CDR2 SNEGSKA (reference sequence). CDR3 size: 14 residues. CDR3 region: CSARDRNEGHGYTF.